This is a list of T cell receptor beta chains from one sample in a study of blood T cell repertoires in COVID-19. The repertoire was sequenced with immunoSEQ multiplex PCR; TCRdb's copy has only in-frame clones and lacks some. The data contain about 190,000 clones, more than 85% of them singletons. Sequences were obtained from peripheral blood. These receptors came from a woman aged 30 to 39 with active or convalescent COVID-19. CDR3s include the opening cysteine and the closing phenylalanine or tryptophan. D genes are given only for firm matches. Clone size is stated in some rows and not others, as once, few, many or a class when expanded.

CDR3 DNA	CDR3 protein	J gene	D gene	V gene	CDR3 length	clone size
TGTGCCAGTAGTAAGACAGTCTCTGGAAACACCATATATTTT	CASSKTVSGNTIYF	TRBJ1-3	-	TRBV19	14	-
TGTGCCAGCTCACCACCGTTGGGACAGAATAATGAAAAACTGTTTTTT	CASSPPLGQNNEKLFF	TRBJ1-4	TRBD1	TRBV18	16	-
TGTGCCAGCAGCTTAGGTCCCGGACATGGGAGGGAGCAGTACTTC	CASSLGPGHGREQYF	TRBJ2-7	-	TRBV11-2	15	few
TGTGCCAGCAGCTCGCCGGGACTTACCTATGAGCAGTTCTTC	CASSSPGLTYEQFF	TRBJ2-1	-	TRBV5-4	14	-
TGTGCCAGCAGCTTTCTAGCGGGGGGGTACAATGAGCAGTTCTTC	CASSFLAGGYNEQFF	TRBJ2-1	TRBD2	TRBV13	15	-
TGTGCCAGACACAGGGGGCTGGGCTATGGCTACACCTTC	CARHRGLGYGYTF	TRBJ1-2	TRBD1	TRBV6-4	13	-
TGTGCCAGTAGTATTCGGGATCTGGGTGGCTACACCTTC	CASSIRDLGGYTF	TRBJ1-2	-	TRBV19	13	-
TGTGCCAGCAGCTTGTTAGGCACAGATACGCAGTATTTT	CASSLLGTDTQYF	TRBJ2-3	-	TRBV9	13	-
TGTGCCAGCTCACGACCTCGGACAGGGGTGACGGACACTGAAGCTTTCTTT	CASSRPRTGVTDTEAFF	TRBJ1-1	TRBD1	TRBV18	17	-
TGTGCCAGCAGCCTCGACGGAGGCTCTGGAAACACCATATATTTT	CASSLDGGSGNTIYF	TRBJ1-3	-	TRBV11-2	15	-
TGTGCCAGCAGTTCCGCAGGGCGCGGCAATGAGCAGTTCTTC	CASSSAGRGNEQFF	TRBJ2-1	-	TRBV6-5	14	few
TGTGCCAGCAGTTCGGGACTAGCTCCCTACGAGCAGTACTTC	CASSSGLAPYEQYF	TRBJ2-7	TRBD2	TRBV6-5	14	-
TGTGCCATCAGTGATTACGCCGATCGGGGAAAACTGTTTTTT	CAISDYADRGKLFF	TRBJ1-4	-	TRBV10-3	14	-
TGTGCCAGTAGTATTGCTCCCGGACAGGGACTCACTGAAGCTTTCTTT	CASSIAPGQGLTEAFF	TRBJ1-1	TRBD1	TRBV19	16	few
TGTGCCAGCAGCCCCGACAGGGAGAGGGGGGAAAAACTGTTTTTT	CASSPDRERGEKLFF	TRBJ1-4	TRBD1	TRBV11-2	15	few
TGCGCCACCACGCCGGGACAGGGCTACGAGCAGTACTTC	CATTPGQGYEQYF	TRBJ2-7	TRBD1	TRBV10-1	13	-
TGTGCCAGCAGTTTTCGACAGGGCAATGAAAAACTGTTTTTT	CASSFRQGNEKLFF	TRBJ1-4	TRBD1	TRBV6-5	14	-
TGTGCCAGCAGGAGCGGGCAGGGAGGGACTCAAGGCTACACCTTC	CASRSGQGGTQGYTF	TRBJ1-2	-	TRBV7-9	15	once
TGTGCCAGCAGCATCGACAGGGGAGGAAACACCATATATTTT	CASSIDRGGNTIYF	TRBJ1-3	TRBD1	TRBV3-1/TRBV3-2	14	-
TGTGCCAGCACCTACGGGGGTTCGGGCTCACCCCTCCACTTT	CASTYGGSGSPLHF	TRBJ1-6	-	TRBV6-5	14	-
TGTGCCAGCAGCTTGGGCGGGAGGGCCATTGGCGGGGAGCTGTTTTTT	CASSLGGRAIGGELFF	TRBJ2-2	TRBD2	TRBV5-4	16	-
TGTGCCAGCAATCGGAGATACTATGGCTACACCTTC	CASNRRYYGYTF	TRBJ1-2	-	TRBV12-3/TRBV12-4	12	-
TGTGCCAGCAGCTTAACTAGCGACCGCACAGATACGCAGTATTTT	CASSLTSDRTDTQYF	TRBJ2-3	TRBD2	TRBV5-4	15	-
TGTGCCGCTCAGGGGAGTTACACTGAAGCTTTCTTT	CAAQGSYTEAFF	TRBJ1-1	-	TRBV19	12	-